This entry lists 21 T cell receptor beta chains sequenced from one sample in a study of human T cells and chemical hapten exposure. Time point defined: patch test 1, 2 weeks after DPC sensitization. Treatment in this sample: therapeutic diphenylcyclopropenone sensitization with weekly scalp DPC. TCRdb recomputed calls from the RACE reads with MiXCR, one row per CDR3 protein. The data contain some 180,000 distinct CDR3 sequences, 20% to 25% of them seen just once; the ten biggest clones take up approximately 6.4%. The specimen comprised whole blood, sampled in connection with sensitization to the hapten diphenylcyclopropenone (DPC). The receptors shown here come from a woman between 45 and 60 years old with alopecia areata. Some clones in this sample may be carry-over from other donors' samples.

This clonotype turned up a few times. The chain carries TRBV29-1 and TRBJ1-3, with D possibly matching TRBD1 (5 bases). The germline gives CDR1 SQVTM, CDR2 ANQGSEA. The V end lost 2 bases, the J end lost 0 bases, and 8 bases lay between the germline ends. The CDR3 extends over 14 amino acids. Here the CDR3 reads CSVETGASGNTIYF. The CDR3 nucleotides read TGCAGCGTTGAAACAGGAGCCTCTGGAAACACCATATATTTT.

The chain joins TRBV7-9 to TRBJ2-7; D might be TRBD1 (6 bases). The CDR3 sequence is 14 residues long. V was cut by 5 bases and J by 3 bases, with 14 bases left in between. Germline lookup yields CDR1 SEHNR and CDR2 FQNEAQ (reference sequence). The CDR3 here is CASSPLPDSYEQYF. DNA of the CDR3: TGTGCCAGCAGCCCGCTCCCGGACAGCTACGAGCAGTACTTC.

The chain employs TRBV7-9 and TRBJ1-6, with TRBD1 as a possible D gene (6 bases). CDR1 and CDR2 from the germline V gene are SEHNR and FQNEAQ (reference sequence). CDR3 size: 14 residues. Trimming took 5 bases from V and 10 from J, leaving 15 bases between them. CDR3 sequence: CASSIQGSGSPLHF. CDR3 bases: TGTGCCAGCAGCATACAGGGTTCGGGATCACCCCTCCACTTT.

The chain has TRBV28 and TRBJ2-7, with D possibly being TRBD2 (6 bases). Germline lookup yields CDR1 MDHEN and CDR2 SYDVKM. V shed 3 bases and J shed 5 bases, with 11 bases lying between them. The CDR3 loop spans 13 amino acids. The CDR3 DNA reads TGTGCCAGCAGTTTGCGGGGTATCAACGAGCAGTACTTC. This gives the protein CASSLRGINEQYF.

This rearrangement joins TRBV10-2 to TRBJ2-2; TRBD2 matches 10 bases. CDR3 length: 16 amino acids. Trimming took 5 bases from V and 4 from J; bases not matched to a gene: 7. Germline CDR1 is WSHSY and CDR2 is SAAADI. In DNA form, the CDR3 reads TGCGCCAGCAGTCCTAGCGGGAGATGGGGCACCGGGGAGCTGTTTTTT. Residues: CASSPSGRWGTGELFF.

About this clonotype itself: One end of the junction does not line up with germline, which may come from a read error. The chain employs TRBV29-1 and TRBJ2-3; 7 positions agree with TRBD2. CDR1 SQVTM and CDR2 ANQGSEA come from the germline V gene. This CDR3 has 11 residues. CDR3 in amino acids: CSVELAATQHF. The CDR3, as DNA: TGCAGCGTTGAGCTAGCGGCTACCCAACATTTT.

This rearrangement joins TRBV6-2 or TRBV6-3 to TRBJ1-2; D not certain. Per germline, CDR1 MNHEY and CDR2 SVGEGT. This CDR3 is 12 amino acids long. Trimming shortened V by 2 bases and J by 7 bases, and 8 bases separated the two germline ends. The CDR3 region is CASSYAGRGYTF. The CDR3 region has the DNA TGTGCCAGCAGTTACGCAGGACGTGGCTACACCTTC.

Written as DNA, the CDR3 is TGTGCCAGCAGTTACGGGGGTGGCGAGCAGTACTTC. Protein: CASSYGGGEQYF. The rearrangement uses TRBV6-5 and TRBJ2-7, with D perhaps TRBD1 or TRBD2 (5 bases each). This CDR3 spans 12 amino acids. CDR1 is MNHEY and CDR2 is SVGAGI in the germline V gene. V gave up 2 bases and J gave up 6 bases, with 8 bases separating them.

This clonotype was seen a few times. This chain connects TRBV9 to TRBJ1-2, with D possibly TRBD1 on 6 matching bases. This CDR3 comprises 14 residues. The germline gives CDR1 SGDLS, CDR2 YYNGEE. Trimming left V 7 bases short and J 6 bases short, with 19 bases between. The CDR3 region is CASATGGTRDGYTF. The DNA for the CDR3 is TGTGCCAGCGCGACCGGGGGCACCAGAGATGGCTACACCTTC.

This clonotype came up a few times. The J gene is TRBJ2-1, the V gene TRBV27, with unresolved D. Trimming removed 10 bases at V and 4 bases at J, with 14 bases between. Germline V CDR1 and CDR2: MNHEY, SMNVEV (reference sequence). The CDR3 loop spans 13 amino acids. The CDR3 region is CATHGTTYNEQFF. CDR3 DNA sequence: TGTGCCACGCACGGAACTACTTACAATGAGCAGTTCTTC.

This clonotype was detected many times. The chain is built from TRBV30 and TRBJ2-5; tentatively, D is TRBD2 (5 bases). The CDR3 consists of 13 residues. The germline gives CDR1 GTSNPN, CDR2 SVGIG (reference sequence). The V end was cut by 1 base, the J end by 2 bases, with 8 bases between. CDR3 region: CAWSEEVQETQYF. The CDR3 nucleotides are TGTGCCTGGAGTGAGGAGGTGCAAGAGACCCAGTACTTC.

The chain combines TRBV12-5 with TRBJ2-3; D is unresolved. V was trimmed by 3 bases and J by 3 bases, leaving 10 bases between them. The CDR3 runs 14 residues. Germline V gene sequence: CDR1 LGHNT, CDR2 FRNRAP. CDR3 DNA: TGTGCTAGTGGTTTCAGACACGAGACAGATACGCAGTATTTT. Protein product: CASGFRHETDTQYF.

There are a few counts of this clonotype. V usage is TRBV28 and J usage is TRBJ1-5; 8 nucleotides agree with TRBD1. The CDR3 spans 16 residues. Trimming cost V 7 bases and J 1 base; bases outside gene matches: 9. Germline loops: CDR1 MDHEN, CDR2 SYDVKM. The CDR3 sequence: CASTTNGQGSNQPQHF. The CDR3 region has the DNA TGTGCCAGCACCACGAACGGACAGGGAAGCAATCAGCCCCAGCATTTT.

J is TRBJ2-4 and V is TRBV20-1, with 7 bases lining up with TRBD2. There are 15 residues in the CDR3. Germline CDR1 is DFQATT and CDR2 is SNEGSKA (reference sequence). V gave up 4 bases and J gave up 0 bases; unmatched junction bases: 6. CDR3 protein: CSANGGSSAKNIQYF. Written as DNA, the CDR3 is TGCAGTGCTAATGGCGGGAGCTCAGCCAAAAACATTCAGTACTTC.

This clonotype was counted a few times. The chain recombines TRBV12-3 or TRBV12-4 with TRBJ2-1, with D perhaps TRBD1 (5 bases). This CDR3 has 13 residues. V lost 7 bases and J lost 8, with 15 bases in between. The CDR3 spells CASKGFYLDEQFF. The CDR3 DNA reads as TGTGCCAGCAAGGGGTTTTATCTCGATGAGCAGTTCTTC.

The table lists this clonotype with a few counts. In nucleotides, the CDR3 is TGCGCCAGCAGCTTGTGGGTGACTAGCGGGATCCAAGAGACCCAGTACTTC. It yields the protein CASSLWVTSGIQETQYF. V gene TRBV5-1 combines with J gene TRBJ2-5, with 11 bases matching TRBD2. The CDR3 length is 17 residues. The V segment lost 1 base and the J segment 1 base; nucleotides outside the gene matches: 6. The germline V gene encodes CDR1 SGHRS and CDR2 YFSETQ.

This clonotype showed up just a few times. The V gene is TRBV7-9, the J gene TRBJ1-1; maybe TRBD1 (6 bases). Germline-derived CDR1 and CDR2 are SEHNR and FQNEAQ (reference sequence). The CDR3 consists of 14 residues. V lost 3 bases and J 7 bases, leaving 15 bases between the germline ends. CDR3 sequence (DNA): TGTGCCAGCAGCTTGATAGGGGACAAAGATGAAGCTTTCTTT. Protein sequence: CASSLIGDKDEAFF.

The sample holds a few counts of this clonotype. This rearrangement joins TRBV20-1 to TRBJ2-3; D may be TRBD2 (6 bases). The CDR3 runs 11 residues. The V end lost 6 bases, the J end lost 10 bases, and 14 bases lay between the germline ends. The germline gives CDR1 DFQATT, CDR2 SNEGSKA (reference sequence). The chain's CDR3 is CSARGVGPQYF. The CDR3 region has the DNA TGCAGTGCGCGGGGAGTCGGGCCGCAGTATTTT.

The chain is built from TRBV6-5 and TRBJ1-2, with TRBD1 as a possible D gene (5 bases). Germline V lookup: CDR1 MNHEY, CDR2 SVGAGI. Trimming pared 8 bases from V and 4 bases from J, leaving 17 bases between. The CDR3 sequence is 14 residues long. The CDR3, as DNA: TGTGCCAGCGGGGTAAGGGCAGGGACCTATGGCTACACCTTC. It is translated as CASGVRAGTYGYTF.

This clonotype was found a few times. V is TRBV20-1 and J is TRBJ2-5; 9 bases line up with TRBD1. This CDR3 is 15 amino acids long. The V segment lost 3 bases and the J segment 7 bases; nucleotides outside the gene matches: 12. Germline V gene lookup returns CDR1 DFQATT and CDR2 SNEGSKA (reference sequence). The CDR3 nucleotides are TGCAGTGCTAGGCTCCCCAACAGGGGGCCGGGGACCCAGTACTTC. Translating it yields CSARLPNRGPGTQYF.

This rearrangement joins TRBV20-1 to TRBJ2-7; 15 bases match TRBD2. The germline gives CDR1 DFQATT, CDR2 SNEGSKA (reference sequence). CDR3 length: 17 residues. With V trimmed by 0 bases and J by 5 bases, 8 bases remained unmatched. DNA for the CDR3: TGCAGTGCTAGAGATCCCGGGACTAGCGGGAGGCCAGACGAGCAGTACTTC. This encodes CSARDPGTSGRPDEQYF.